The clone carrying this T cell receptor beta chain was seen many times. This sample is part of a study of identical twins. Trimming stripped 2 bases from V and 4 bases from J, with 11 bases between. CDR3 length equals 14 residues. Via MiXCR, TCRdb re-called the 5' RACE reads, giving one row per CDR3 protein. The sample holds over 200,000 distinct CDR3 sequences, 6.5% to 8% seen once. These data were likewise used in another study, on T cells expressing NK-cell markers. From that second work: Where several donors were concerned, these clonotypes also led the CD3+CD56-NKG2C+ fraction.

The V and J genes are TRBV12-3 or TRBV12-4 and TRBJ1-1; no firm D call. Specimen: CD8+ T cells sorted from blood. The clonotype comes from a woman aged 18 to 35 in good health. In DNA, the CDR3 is TGTGCCAGCAGTTTAACGGTTTGGGGCACTGAAGCTTTCTTT. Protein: CASSLTVWGTEAFF.